This T cell receptor beta chain was sequenced during a study of cytomegalovirus exposure and HLA in healthy donors. Study-level results: High sensitivity and specificity were reportedly achieved when the classifier diagnosed cytomegalovirus status.

To note about this clone: What it recognizes is unknown.

Primers included in the PCR were 60 Vbeta and 13 Jbeta primers. The data were produced by immunoSEQ multiplex PCR, yet TCRdb's version contains in-frame clones alone and is incomplete. The repertoire includes under 300,000 clones, 72% of them detected once, and roughly 2.4% sits in the top ten. Looked up from germline, CDR1 is LNHDA and CDR2 is SQIVND (reference sequence). Trimming stripped 2 bases from V and 5 bases from J, with 10 bases between. There are 14 residues in the CDR3. The sequencing sample was made of PBMCs. The rearrangement joins TRBV19 to TRBJ1-3, with TRBD1 as a possible D gene (5 bases). The receptor comes from a female donor in good health and CMV-seronegative. CDR3 in amino acids: CASSIRGLRNTIYF. The CDR3 nucleotides are TGTGCCAGTAGTATAAGGGGATTAAGAAACACCATATATTTT.